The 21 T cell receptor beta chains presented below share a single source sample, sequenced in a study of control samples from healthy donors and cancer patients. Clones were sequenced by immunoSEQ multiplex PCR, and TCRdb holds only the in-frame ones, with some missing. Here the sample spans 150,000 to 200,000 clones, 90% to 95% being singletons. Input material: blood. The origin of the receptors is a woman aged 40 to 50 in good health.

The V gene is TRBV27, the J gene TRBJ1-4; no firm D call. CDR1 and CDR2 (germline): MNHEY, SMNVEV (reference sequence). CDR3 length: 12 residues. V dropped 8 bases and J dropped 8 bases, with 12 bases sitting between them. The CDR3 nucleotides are TGTGCCAGCGGGTGGGTGGAAGAAAAACTGTTTTTT. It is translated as CASGWVEEKLFF.

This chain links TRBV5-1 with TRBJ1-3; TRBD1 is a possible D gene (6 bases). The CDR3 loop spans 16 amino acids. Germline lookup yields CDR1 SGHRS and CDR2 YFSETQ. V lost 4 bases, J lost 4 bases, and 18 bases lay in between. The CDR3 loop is CASSQGLGQSGNTIYF. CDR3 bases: TGCGCCAGCAGCCAGGGATTGGGACAATCCGGAAACACCATATATTTT.

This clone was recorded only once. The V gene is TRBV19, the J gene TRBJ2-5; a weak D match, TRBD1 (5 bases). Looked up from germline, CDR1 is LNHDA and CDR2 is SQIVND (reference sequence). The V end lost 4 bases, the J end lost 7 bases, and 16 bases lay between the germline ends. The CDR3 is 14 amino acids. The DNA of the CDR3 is TGTGCCAGTAGTACCAGGGAATTGGTCGGGACCCAGTACTTC. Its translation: CASSTRELVGTQYF. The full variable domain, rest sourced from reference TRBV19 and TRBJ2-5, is DGGITQSPKYLFRKEGQNVTLSCEQNLNHDAMYWYRQDPGQGLRLIYYSQIVNDFQKGDIAEGYSVSREKKESFPLTVTSAQKNPTAFYLCASSTRELVGTQYFGPGTRLLVL.

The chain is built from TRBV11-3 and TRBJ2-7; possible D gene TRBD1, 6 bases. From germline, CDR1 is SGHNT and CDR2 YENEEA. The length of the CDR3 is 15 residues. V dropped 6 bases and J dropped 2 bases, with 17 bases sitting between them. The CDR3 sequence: CASSRDAGTTYEQYF. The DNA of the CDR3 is TGTGCCAGCAGTCGCGATGCCGGGACAACCTACGAGCAGTACTTC.

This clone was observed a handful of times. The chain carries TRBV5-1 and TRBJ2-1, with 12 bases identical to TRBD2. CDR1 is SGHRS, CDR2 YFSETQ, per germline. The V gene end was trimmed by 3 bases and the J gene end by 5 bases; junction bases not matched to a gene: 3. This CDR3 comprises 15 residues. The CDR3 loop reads CASSSLAGGHNEQFF. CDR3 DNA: TGCGCCAGCAGCTCACTAGCGGGGGGCCACAATGAGCAGTTCTTC.

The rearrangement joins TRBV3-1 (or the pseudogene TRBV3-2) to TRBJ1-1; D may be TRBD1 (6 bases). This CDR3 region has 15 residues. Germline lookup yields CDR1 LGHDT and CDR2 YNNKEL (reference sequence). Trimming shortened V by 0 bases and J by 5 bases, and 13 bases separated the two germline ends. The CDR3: CASSQEVARGTEAFF. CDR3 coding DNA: TGTGCCAGCAGCCAAGAGGTCGCCAGGGGTACTGAAGCTTTCTTT.

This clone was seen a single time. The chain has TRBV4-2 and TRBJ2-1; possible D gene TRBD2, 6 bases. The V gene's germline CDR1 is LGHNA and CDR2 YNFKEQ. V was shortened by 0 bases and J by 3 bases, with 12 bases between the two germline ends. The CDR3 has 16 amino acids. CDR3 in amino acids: CASSQDVLAGYNEQFF. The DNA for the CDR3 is TGTGCCAGCAGCCAAGACGTACTAGCTGGCTACAATGAGCAGTTCTTC.

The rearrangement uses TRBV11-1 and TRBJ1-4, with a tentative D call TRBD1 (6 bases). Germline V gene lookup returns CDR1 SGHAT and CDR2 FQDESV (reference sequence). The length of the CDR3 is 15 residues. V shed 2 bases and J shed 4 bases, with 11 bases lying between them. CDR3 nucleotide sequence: TGTGCCAGCAGCTTATCTACAGGGAGTAATGAAAAACTGTTTTTT. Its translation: CASSLSTGSNEKLFF.

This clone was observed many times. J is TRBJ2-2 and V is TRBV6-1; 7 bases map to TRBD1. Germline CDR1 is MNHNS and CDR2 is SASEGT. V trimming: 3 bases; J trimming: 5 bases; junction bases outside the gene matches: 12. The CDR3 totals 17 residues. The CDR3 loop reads CASSDGRDRARTGELFF. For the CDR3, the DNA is TGTGCCAGCAGTGACGGGCGTGACAGGGCTCGAACCGGGGAGCTGTTTTTT.

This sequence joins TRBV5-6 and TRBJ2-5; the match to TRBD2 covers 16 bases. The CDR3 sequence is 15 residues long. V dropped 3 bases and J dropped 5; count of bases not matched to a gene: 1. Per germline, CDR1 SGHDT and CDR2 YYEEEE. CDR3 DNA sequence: TGTGCCAGCAGCTGGGGACTAGCGGGAGGGGAGACCCAGTACTTC. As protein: CASSWGLAGGETQYF.

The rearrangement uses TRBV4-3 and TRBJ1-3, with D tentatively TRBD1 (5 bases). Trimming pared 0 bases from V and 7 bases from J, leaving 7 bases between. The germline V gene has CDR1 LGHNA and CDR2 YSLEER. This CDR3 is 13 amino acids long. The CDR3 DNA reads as TGCGCCAGCAGCCAAGAATGGGGGAACACCATATATTTT. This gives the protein CASSQEWGNTIYF.

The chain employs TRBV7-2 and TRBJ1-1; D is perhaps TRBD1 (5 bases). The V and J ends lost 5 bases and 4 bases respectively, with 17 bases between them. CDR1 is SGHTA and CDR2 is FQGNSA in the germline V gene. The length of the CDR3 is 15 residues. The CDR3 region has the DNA TGTGCCAGCAGCCCCGGTCGGGGGGTTGTCACTGAAGCTTTCTTT. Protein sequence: CASSPGRGVVTEAFF.

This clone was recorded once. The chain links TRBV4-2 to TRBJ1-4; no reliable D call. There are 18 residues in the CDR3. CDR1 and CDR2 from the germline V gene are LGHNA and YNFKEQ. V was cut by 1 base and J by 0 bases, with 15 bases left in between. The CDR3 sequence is CASSQVLPLTATNEKLFF. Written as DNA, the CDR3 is TGTGCCAGCAGCCAAGTCCTACCTCTCACAGCAACTAATGAAAAACTGTTTTTT.

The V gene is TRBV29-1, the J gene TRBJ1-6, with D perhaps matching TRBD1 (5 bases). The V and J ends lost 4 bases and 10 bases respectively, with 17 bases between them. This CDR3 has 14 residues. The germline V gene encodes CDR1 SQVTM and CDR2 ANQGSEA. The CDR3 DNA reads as TGCAGCGTTGGAATAGGAGGGCAGGGATCACCCCTCCACTTT. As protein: CSVGIGGQGSPLHF. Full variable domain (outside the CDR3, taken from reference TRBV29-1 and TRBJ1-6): SAVISQKPSRDICQRGTSLTIQCQVDSQVTMMFWYRQQPGQSLTLIATANQGSEATYESGFVIDKFPISRPNLTFSTLTVSNMSPEDSSIYLCSVGIGGQGSPLHFGNGTRLTVT.

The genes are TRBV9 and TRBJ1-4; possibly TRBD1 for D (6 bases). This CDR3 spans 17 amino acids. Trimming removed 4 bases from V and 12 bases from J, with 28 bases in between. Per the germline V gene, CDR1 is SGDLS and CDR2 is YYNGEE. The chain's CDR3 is CASSPFPLGQSGVELFF. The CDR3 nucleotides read TGTGCCAGCAGCCCCTTCCCCCTGGGACAAAGTGGGGTTGAACTGTTTTTT.

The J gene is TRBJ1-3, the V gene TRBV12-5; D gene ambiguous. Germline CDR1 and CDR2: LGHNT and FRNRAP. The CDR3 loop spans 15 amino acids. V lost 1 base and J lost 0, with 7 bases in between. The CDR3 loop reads CASGLGANSGNTIYF. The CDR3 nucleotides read TGTGCTAGTGGTTTGGGGGCGAACTCTGGAAACACCATATATTTT.

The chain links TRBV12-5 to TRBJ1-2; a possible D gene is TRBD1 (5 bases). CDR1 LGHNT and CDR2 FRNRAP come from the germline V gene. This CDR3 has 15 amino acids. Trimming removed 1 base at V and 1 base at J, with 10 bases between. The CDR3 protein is CASGLGPGRNYGYTF. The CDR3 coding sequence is TGTGCTAGTGGTTTGGGGCCAGGGCGTAACTATGGCTACACCTTC.

The CDR3 sequence is CASSFWDRDGVTYEQYF. The CDR3 region has the DNA TGTGCCAGCAGCTTCTGGGACAGGGATGGGGTTACCTACGAGCAGTACTTC. The rearrangement links TRBV5-6 to TRBJ2-7; 9 positions match TRBD1. Germline-derived CDR1 and CDR2 are SGHDT and YYEEEE. The CDR3 spans 17 residues. With V trimmed by 2 bases and J by 2 bases, 11 bases remained unmatched.

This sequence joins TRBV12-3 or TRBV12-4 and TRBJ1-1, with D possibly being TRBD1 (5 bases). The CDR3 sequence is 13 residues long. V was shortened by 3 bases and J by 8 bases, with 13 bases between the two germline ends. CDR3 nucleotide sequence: TGTGCCAGCAGTTTGGGTGCCGGGGCAGAAGCTTTCTTT. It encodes CASSLGAGAEAFF.

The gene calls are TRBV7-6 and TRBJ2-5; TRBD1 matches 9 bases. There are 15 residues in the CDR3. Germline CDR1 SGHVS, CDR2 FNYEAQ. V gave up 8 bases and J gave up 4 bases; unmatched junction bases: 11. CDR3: CASVYRGRNGETQYF. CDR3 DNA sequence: TGTGCCAGCGTCTACAGGGGGCGCAATGGAGAGACCCAGTACTTC.

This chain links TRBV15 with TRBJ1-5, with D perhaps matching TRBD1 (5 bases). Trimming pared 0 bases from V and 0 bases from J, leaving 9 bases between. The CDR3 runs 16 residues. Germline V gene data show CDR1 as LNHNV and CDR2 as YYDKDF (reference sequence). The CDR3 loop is CATSRDQGYSNQPQHF. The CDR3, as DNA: TGTGCCACCAGCAGAGATCAGGGCTATAGCAATCAGCCCCAGCATTTT.